A single TCR beta chain is shown here with its context. The antigen is unknown. There are 17 residues in the CDR3. The data were obtained in a study of beta chain features in type 1 diabetes. Study observations and caveats: In all four CD4+ subsets, TCRB CDR3 length was significantly, moderately reduced in type 1 diabetes.

Isolated RNA was reverse transcribed in full, so expressed TCRB transcripts were sequenced. The data were produced by immunoSEQ multiplex PCR, yet TCRdb's version contains in-frame clones alone and is incomplete. The sample contains around 260,000 clones, 20% of which appear only once. One heparinised draw, averaging around 120 mL, was taken per donor. Central memory, naive, regulatory and stem cell-like memory CD4+ cells were sorted by CD45RO/CCR7/CD25/CD127/CD95/CD27. What was sequenced was naive CD4+ T cells from blood. The V call is TRBV21-1, the J call TRBJ2-3; TRBD2 was called by the table and not checked on the DNA. TRBV21-1 is recorded as a pseudogene. This TCR was recovered from a woman between 40 and 50 years old with type 1 diabetes. This CDR3 is CASSKDPAGGPTDTQYF. In DNA, the CDR3 is TGTGCCAGCAGCAAAGATCCAGCGGGAGGGCCAACAGATACGCAGTATTTT.